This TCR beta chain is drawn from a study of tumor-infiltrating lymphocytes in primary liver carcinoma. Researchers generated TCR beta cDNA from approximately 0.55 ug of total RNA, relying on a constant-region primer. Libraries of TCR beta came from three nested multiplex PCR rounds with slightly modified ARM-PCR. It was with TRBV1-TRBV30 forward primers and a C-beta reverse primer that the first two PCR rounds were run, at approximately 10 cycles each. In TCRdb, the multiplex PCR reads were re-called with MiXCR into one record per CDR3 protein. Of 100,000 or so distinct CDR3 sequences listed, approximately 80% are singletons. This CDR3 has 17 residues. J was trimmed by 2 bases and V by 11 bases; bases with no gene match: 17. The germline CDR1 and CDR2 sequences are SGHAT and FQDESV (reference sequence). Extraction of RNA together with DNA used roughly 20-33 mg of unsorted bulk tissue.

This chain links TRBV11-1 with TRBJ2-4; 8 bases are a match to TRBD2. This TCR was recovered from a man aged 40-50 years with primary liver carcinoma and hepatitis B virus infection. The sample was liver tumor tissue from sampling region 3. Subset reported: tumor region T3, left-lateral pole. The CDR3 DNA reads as TGTGCCGACAGCTTTCCCTGGAGTAGCGGGACCAAAAACATTCAGTACTTC. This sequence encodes CADSFPWSSGTKNIQYF.